A single sample gave rise to the 9 T cell receptor beta chains below, sequenced in a study of T-cell reconstitution after alpha-beta-depleted transplantation in children. TCRbeta library preparation incorporated unique molecular identifiers. TCRdb used MiXCR to reprocess the PCR reads, holding one entry per CDR3 protein. This sample has 150,000 to 200,000 distinct CDR3 sequences, with 11% found just once. The material was PBMCs, obtained before TCRalphabeta/CD19-depleted stem cell transplant. These receptors were collected from a boy between 2 and 15 years old with acute myeloid leukemia, due to receive a stem cell transplant.

In this sample, this clonotype turned up many times. The chain couples TRBV18 to TRBJ2-7; TRBD1 might be the D (5 bases). V was clipped by 3 bases and J by 4 bases, with 10 bases between them. The germline CDR1 and CDR2 sequences are KGHSH and LQKENI. This CDR3 has 13 amino acids. CDR3 residues: CASSPQQEYEQYV. CDR3 sequence (DNA): TGTGCCAGCTCACCCCAACAGGAGTACGAGCAGTACGTC.

To note about this clonotype: It may be a read error: a sequence one base away is much more abundant. V and J are TRBV2 and TRBJ2-3; the match to TRBD2 covers 12 bases. This CDR3 comprises 16 residues. V lost 1 base to trimming and J lost 6 bases; unmatched junction nucleotides: 5. Germline V gene sequence: CDR1 SNHLY, CDR2 FYNNEI. CDR3 in DNA: TGTGCCAGCAGTGAAGGGACTAGCGGGGTTGAGGATACGCAGTATTTT. It codes for CASSEGTSGVEDTQYF.

The table lists this clonotype with many counts. The chain joins TRBV20-1 to TRBJ2-2, with D tentatively TRBD1 (6 bases). Germline V CDR1 and CDR2: DFQATT, SNEGSKA (reference sequence). Trimming stripped 5 bases from V and 4 bases from J, with 14 bases between. CDR3 length: 14 amino acids. The CDR3 region has the DNA TGCAGTGCTGGATCGACAGGATCCACCGGGGAGCTGTTTTTT. Translated: CSAGSTGSTGELFF.

This clonotype was detected many times. The rearrangement uses TRBV4-2 and TRBJ1-1; D may be TRBD1 (5 bases). There are 15 residues in the CDR3. V lost 1 base and J lost 2, with 11 bases in between. Germline assignment: CDR1 LGHNA and CDR2 YNFKEQ. CDR3 loop: CASSQGRETNTEAFF. CDR3 coding DNA: TGTGCCAGCAGCCAAGGCAGGGAAACAAACACTGAAGCTTTCTTT.

This clonotype has just one count. A much bigger clone sits one base away, suggesting this may be a read error. This chain connects TRBV20-1 to TRBJ2-1, with 11 bases that match TRBD2. The CDR3 runs to 15 residues. Germline V gives CDR1 DFQATT, CDR2 SNEGSKA (reference sequence). CDR3 sequence reads: CSPRVAGGRGNEQFF. In nucleotides, the CDR3 is TGCAGTCCTAGAGTAGCGGGAGGGCGTGGCAATGAGCAGTTCTTC.

The chain recombines TRBV7-9 with TRBJ1-1; D unclear. Per the germline V gene, CDR1 is SEHNR and CDR2 is FQNEAQ (reference sequence). The CDR3 consists of 11 residues. V was cut by 8 bases and J by 1 base, with 5 bases left in between. This CDR3 is CASAANTEAFF. Written as DNA, the CDR3 is TGTGCCAGCGCGGCGAACACTGAAGCTTTCTTT.

In its sample, this clonotype was seen many times. The J gene is TRBJ2-1, the V gene TRBV5-1; D is possibly TRBD2 (5 bases). V lost 2 bases, J lost 1 base, and 7 bases lay in between. Germline CDR1 and CDR2: SGHRS and YFSETQ. CDR3 length equals 14 residues. CDR3 coding DNA: TGCGCCAGCAGCTTAGCGGTTTCCTACAATGAGCAGTTCTTC. Translated, it gives CASSLAVSYNEQFF.

This clonotype was detected ten times or more. This chain joins TRBV5-1 and TRBJ1-2; D perhaps matches TRBD1 (6 bases). The CDR3 has 15 amino acids. Germline CDR1 is SGHRS and CDR2 is YFSETQ. Trimming removed 3 bases at V and 0 bases at J, with 12 bases between. This CDR3 reads CASSSTGWANYGYTF. The CDR3 DNA follows: TGCGCCAGCAGCTCGACAGGCTGGGCTAACTATGGCTACACCTTC.

This clonotype was detected ten times or more. CDR3 sequence (DNA): TGCAGTGCCATCCGGAGTAGCGGGAGCCCAAAGCAGTACTTC. Translated, it gives CSAIRSSGSPKQYF. This chain links TRBV20-1 with TRBJ2-7; 9 bases are a match to TRBD2. J lost 8 bases, V lost 6 bases, and 14 bases had no gene match. This CDR3 has 14 amino acids. Germline V CDR1 and CDR2: DFQATT, SNEGSKA (reference sequence).